One sample yielded the 27 T cell receptor beta chains listed below, sequenced in a study of cytomegalovirus exposure and HLA in healthy donors. It was with 60 Vbeta and 13 Jbeta primers that the PCR ran. TCRdb keeps only in-frame clones here, not all; method: immunoSEQ multiplex PCR. The sample records over 130,000 clones, about four fifths being singletons. Sequenced input: PBMCs. These receptors came from a woman aged 40 to 50 in good health and CMV-seropositive.

The chain couples TRBV15 to TRBJ2-1, with D perhaps matching TRBD1 (5 bases). Germline assignment: CDR1 LNHNV and CDR2 YYDKDF (reference sequence). The CDR3 consists of 14 residues. Trimming removed 6 bases from V and 0 bases from J, with 9 bases in between. The CDR3 spells CATRGPSSYNEQFF. The CDR3 DNA is TGTGCCACCAGGGGGCCAAGCTCCTACAATGAGCAGTTCTTC.

This clone was observed once. This chain connects TRBV7-2 to TRBJ1-2; no clear D gene. Trimming shortened V by 4 bases and J by 1 base, and 13 bases separated the two germline ends. Per germline, CDR1 SGHTA and CDR2 FQGNSA. CDR3 length: 15 residues. Here the CDR3 reads CASSYSGDRNYGYTF. CDR3 DNA sequence: TGTGCCAGCAGCTACTCCGGAGACCGTAACTATGGCTACACCTTC.

Only a few counts were recorded for this clone. CDR3 amino acids: CAWSVGLAGGNEQFF. DNA for the CDR3: TGTGCCTGGAGTGTAGGTCTAGCGGGAGGGAACGAGCAGTTCTTC. This sequence joins TRBV30 and TRBJ2-1; 12 bases match TRBD2. Trimming at V came to 0 bases and at J to 10 bases, leaving 7 bases not matched to a gene. Germline-derived CDR1 and CDR2 are GTSNPN and SVGIG (reference sequence). The CDR3 sequence is 15 residues long.

The rearrangement uses TRBV7-2 and TRBJ2-7; tentative D call: TRBD1 (5 bases). The CDR3 spans 14 residues. The V gene's germline CDR1 is SGHTA and CDR2 FQGNSA. Trimming removed 3 bases from V and 2 bases from J, with 11 bases in between. Here the CDR3 DNA reads TGTGCCAGCAGCTTGGAAGGGGTCGCCTACGAGCAGTACTTC. Its protein is CASSLEGVAYEQYF. Filled out from reference TRBV7-2 and TRBJ2-7, the complete variable domain reads GAGVSQSPSNKVTEKGKDVELRCDPISGHTALYWYRQSLGQGLEFLIYFQGNSAPDKSGLPSDRFSAERTGGSVSTLTIQRTQQEDSAVYLCASSLEGVAYEQYFGPGTRLTVT.

This chain uses TRBV10-1 with TRBJ2-7; 7 bases align to TRBD1. CDR1 and CDR2 from the germline V gene are WNHNN and SYGVQD (reference sequence). This CDR3 region has 16 residues. Trimming cost V 11 bases and J 0 bases; bases outside gene matches: 16. This chain's CDR3 is CAGHQGQAASSYEQYF. DNA for the CDR3: TGCGCCGGTCACCAAGGACAGGCGGCCTCCTCCTACGAGCAGTACTTC.

As regards this clone: The same CDR3 also results from other DNA sequences found in this sample. The gene calls are TRBV5-1 and TRBJ2-3, with TRBD2 identical over 7 bases. The CDR3 spans 16 residues. J was trimmed by 2 bases and V by 0 bases; bases with no gene match: 6. Germline values: CDR1 SGHRS, CDR2 YFSETQ. The CDR3 loop is CASSLGASGSTDTQYF. DNA of the CDR3: TGCGCCAGCAGCTTGGGGGCTAGCGGATCCACAGATACGCAGTATTTT.

The chain employs TRBV19 and TRBJ2-1; 9 bases align to TRBD2. Germline lookup yields CDR1 LNHDA and CDR2 SQIVND (reference sequence). The length of the CDR3 is 16 residues. J lost 9 bases, V lost 5 bases, and 14 bases had no gene match. The CDR3 DNA reads as TGTGCCAGTAGTCCCTATTCCGGGACTAGCTCTTCTGAGCAGTTCTTC. It specifies CASSPYSGTSSSEQFF. The full variable domain, rest sourced from reference TRBV19 and TRBJ2-1, is DGGITQSPKYLFRKEGQNVTLSCEQNLNHDAMYWYRQDPGQGLRLIYYSQIVNDFQKGDIAEGYSVSREKKESFPLTVTSAQKNPTAFYLCASSPYSGTSSSEQFFGPGTRLTVL.

The chain carries TRBV5-6 and TRBJ1-6; 7 nucleotides agree with TRBD1. Trimming at V came to 1 base and at J to 9 bases, leaving 4 bases not matched to a gene. The CDR3 sequence is 14 residues long. The germline CDR1 and CDR2 sequences are SGHDT and YYEEEE. CDR3 loop: CASSLRQGFSPLHF. The CDR3 nucleotides read TGTGCCAGCAGCTTGAGACAGGGATTTTCACCCCTCCACTTT.

The CDR3 sequence: CASSRQGSGNTIYF. In nucleotides, the CDR3 is TGTGCCAGCAGCAGACAGGGCTCTGGAAACACCATATATTTT. This chain connects TRBV28 to TRBJ1-3; 7 bases match TRBD1. J gave up 0 bases and V 6 bases, and 2 bases lay outside the gene matches. Looked up from germline, CDR1 is MDHEN and CDR2 is SYDVKM. CDR3 size: 14 residues.

The chain recombines TRBV20-1 with TRBJ2-7; D uncertain. The CDR3 sequence is 11 residues long. CDR1 and CDR2 from the germline V gene are DFQATT and SNEGSKA (reference sequence). The V and J ends lost 2 bases and 4 bases respectively, with 6 bases between them. The CDR3 region has the DNA TGCAGTGCTAGACTCCGGTACGAGCAGTACTTC. Protein product: CSARLRYEQYF.

V gene TRBV5-1 combines with J gene TRBJ2-5; D possibly corresponds to TRBD1 (6 bases). CDR1 SGHRS and CDR2 YFSETQ come from the germline V gene. The CDR3 extends over 13 amino acids. Trimming took 2 bases from V and 5 from J, leaving 10 bases between them. The CDR3 loop is CASSFGTTETQYF. As DNA, the CDR3 is TGCGCCAGCAGCTTCGGGACAACGGAGACCCAGTACTTC.

This chain connects TRBV25-1 to TRBJ2-1; 7 nucleotides line up with TRBD2. The CDR3 spans 17 residues. The germline CDR1 and CDR2 sequences are MGHDK and SYGVNS. Germline trimming cut 2 bases from V and 6 bases from J; bases unmatched to any gene: 13. CDR3 in amino acids: CASSEPLGRGSPNEQFF. CDR3 sequence (DNA): TGTGCCAGCAGTGAACCTCTCGGGCGGGGGAGCCCCAATGAGCAGTTCTTC. The full variable domain, its missing parts supplied by reference TRBV25-1 and TRBJ2-1, is EADIYQTPRYLVIGTGKKITLECSQTMGHDKMYWYQQDPGMELHLIHYSYGVNSTEKGDLSSESTVSRIRTEHFPLTLESARPSHTSQYLCASSEPLGRGSPNEQFFGPGTRLTVL.

This chain uses TRBV5-6 with TRBJ1-2, with TRBD1 matching 7 bases. The V and J ends lost 5 bases and 3 bases, in that order; junction bases with no gene match: 10. Germline CDR1 is SGHDT and CDR2 is YYEEEE. There are 15 residues in the CDR3. The CDR3 nucleotides read TGTGCCAGCAGATCCTTCCGGCAGGGGGACTATGGCTACACCTTC. The encoded protein is CASRSFRQGDYGYTF.

This chain joins TRBV10-3 and TRBJ1-1, with D maybe TRBD1 (6 bases). Trimming left V 6 bases short and J 7 bases short, with 24 bases between. Germline V gene lookup returns CDR1 ENHRY and CDR2 SYGVKD. This CDR3 is 16 amino acids long. In DNA form, the CDR3 reads TGTGCCATCAGCCCGATGCGGGCGGGGGCTCTGGTTGAAGCTTTCTTT. Translated, it gives CAISPMRAGALVEAFF.

The gene calls are TRBV7-8 and TRBJ2-1, with 7 nucleotides matching TRBD2. Germline V gives CDR1 SGHVS, CDR2 FQNEAQ. Unmatched junction bases numbered 5, after V lost 5 bases and J lost 10 bases. CDR3 length: 12 amino acids. CDR3 protein: CASSHQGGEQFF. The CDR3 DNA is TGTGCCAGCAGCCACCAGGGAGGGGAGCAGTTCTTC.

With regard to this clone: One junction end does not reproduce the germline sequence, and a read error may be involved. V usage is TRBV18 and J usage is TRBJ2-7; the D gene is possibly TRBD1 (6 bases). The CDR3 contains 13 residues. Looked up from germline, CDR1 is KGHSH and CDR2 is LQKENI. The CDR3 sequence is CASSPDRDNNPHF. The CDR3 nucleotides read TGTGCCAGCTCACCGGACCGGGACAATAATCCCCACTTC.

The chain links TRBV6-1 to TRBJ2-7, with 14 bases matching TRBD2. The CDR3 is 14 residues long. Germline-derived CDR1 and CDR2 are MNHNS and SASEGT. V was clipped by 6 bases and J by 6 bases; unmatched bases: 4. The CDR3 DNA sequence: TGTGCCAGCAGAGGACTAGCGGGAGGTGGCGAGCAGTACTTC. Its protein product is CASRGLAGGGEQYF.

This clone occurred once. The rearrangement links TRBV6-1 to TRBJ1-5, with 7 nucleotides matching TRBD1. The germline V gene has CDR1 MNHNS and CDR2 SASEGT. This CDR3 comprises 14 residues. The junction had 7 bases not matched to a gene; V was cut back by 6 bases and J by 5 bases. CDR3 sequence reads: CASSWPGGDQPQHF. CDR3 coding DNA: TGTGCCAGCAGCTGGCCAGGGGGAGATCAGCCCCAGCATTTT.

V gene TRBV6-5 combines with J gene TRBJ1-6; maybe TRBD1 (5 bases). From germline, CDR1 is MNHEY and CDR2 SVGAGI. The V and J ends lost 1 base and 7 bases respectively, with 11 bases between them. This CDR3 spans 15 amino acids. The CDR3 reads CASSYFARENSPLHF. The DNA of the CDR3 is TGTGCCAGCAGTTACTTTGCCAGGGAAAATTCACCCCTCCACTTT.

The V call is TRBV5-4, the J call TRBJ2-1, with no clear D. The CDR3 is 16 residues long. Trimming removed 4 bases from V and 5 bases from J, with 19 bases in between. Germline assignment: CDR1 SGHNT and CDR2 YYREEE (reference sequence). In DNA form, the CDR3 reads TGTGCCAGCAGCGCCACAGTTTCCCTCGCAAACAATGAGCAGTTCTTC. Amino acid sequence: CASSATVSLANNEQFF.

The chain combines TRBV6-1 with TRBJ2-7; TRBD1 aligns across 10 bases. This CDR3 contains 13 residues. V lost 8 bases, J lost 3 bases, and 4 bases stayed unmatched. Germline V gives CDR1 MNHNS, CDR2 SASEGT. The CDR3 protein is CASQDRGHYEQYF. The CDR3 DNA sequence: TGTGCCAGCCAAGACAGGGGGCACTACGAGCAGTACTTC.

The chain carries TRBV28 and TRBJ2-7; 13 bases agree with TRBD2. The CDR3 is made up of 15 amino acids. V trimming: 4 bases; J trimming: 4 bases; junction bases outside the gene matches: 4. The germline V gene has CDR1 MDHEN and CDR2 SYDVKM. CDR3 coding DNA: TGTGCCAGCAGTTGGGGGACTAGCGGGACTTACGAGCAGTACTTC. This codes for CASSWGTSGTYEQYF. The variable domain in full, completed from reference TRBV28 and TRBJ2-7, reads DVKVTQSSRYLVKRTGEKVFLECVQDMDHENMFWYRQDPGLGLRLIYFSYDVKMKEKGDIPEGYSVSREKKERFSLILESASTNQTSMYLCASSWGTSGTYEQYFGPGTRLTVT.

This rearrangement joins TRBV2 to TRBJ2-7, with 8 bases identical to TRBD1. CDR3 length: 15 residues. CDR1 and CDR2 from the germline V gene are SNHLY and FYNNEI. Trimming at V came to 4 bases and at J to 1 base, leaving 6 bases not matched to a gene. The CDR3 region has the DNA TGTGCCAGCAGTGGAACAGGGGGACCTTCCTACGAGCAGTACTTC. Residues: CASSGTGGPSYEQYF.

The chain combines TRBV4-1 with TRBJ2-3; 14 nucleotides match TRBD2. V lost 3 bases to trimming and J lost 1 base; unmatched junction nucleotides: 9. The CDR3 spans 19 residues. The germline gives CDR1 MGHRA, CDR2 YSYEKL. This chain's CDR3 is CASSQRTSGRTSGTDTQYF. The CDR3 DNA follows: TGCGCCAGCAGCCAGAGGACTAGCGGGAGGACCAGTGGCACAGATACGCAGTATTTT.

This chain joins TRBV28 and TRBJ2-7; 7 bases are a match to TRBD1. V was pared by 4 bases and J by 5 bases, with 11 bases of the junction left unmatched. The CDR3 runs to 15 residues. CDR1 is MDHEN and CDR2 is SYDVKM in the germline V gene. The CDR3 bases are TGTGCCAGCAGTTCCCTAAACAGGGGTGACCACGAGCAGTACTTC. Translation gives CASSSLNRGDHEQYF.

The chain is built from TRBV9 and TRBJ2-7; 10 bases are shared with TRBD2. This CDR3 comprises 14 residues. The V gene end was trimmed by 0 bases and the J gene end by 7 bases; junction bases not matched to a gene: 4. CDR1 is SGDLS, CDR2 YYNGEE, per germline. The CDR3 nucleotides are TGTGCCAGCAGCGTAGAAGCGGGAGGGGGGGAGCAGTACTTC. This sequence encodes CASSVEAGGGEQYF. The full variable domain, completed using reference TRBV9 and TRBJ2-7, is DSGVTQTPKHLITATGQRVTLRCSPRSGDLSVYWYQQSLDQGLQFLIQYYNGEERAKGNILERFSAQQFPDLHSELNLSSLELGDSALYFCASSVEAGGGEQYFGPGTRLTVT.

J is TRBJ1-1 and V is TRBV18; maybe TRBD1 (5 bases). CDR3 length: 14 residues. Per germline, CDR1 KGHSH and CDR2 LQKENI. Trimming shortened V by 3 bases and J by 6 bases, and 14 bases separated the two germline ends. The DNA of the CDR3 is TGTGCCAGCTCACCCGAGGTTGGGGCATCTGAAGCTTTCTTT. Amino acids: CASSPEVGASEAFF.